This entry concerns a single T cell receptor beta chain. Its antigen is currently unknown. The CDR3 has 14 residues. From germline, CDR1 is MNHEY and CDR2 SMNVEV (reference sequence). Trimming shortened V by 2 bases and J by 4 bases, and 9 bases separated the two germline ends. Time point described: week 23, last vaccination. Doses comprised 300 ug of mutant IDH1 20-mer peptide each, plus topical imiquimod. The record originates from a study of a mutant IDH1 vaccine in newly diagnosed glioma. Across the whole study: In weeks 1, 3, 5, 7, 11, 15, 19 and 23, patients were vaccinated. The first vaccination came 4-6 weeks after radiotherapy alone, or with temozolomide cycles. Prior therapy was radiotherapy, temozolomide, or both; most received both.

The protocol was immunoSEQ multiplex PCR, while the TCRdb copy is restricted to in-frame clones and leaves out a portion. Among about 81,000 clones listed, 70% to 90% were seen once. Points from the study as a whole: Patients showed vaccine-induced immune responses at a rate of 80% to 95%.

The sequence derives from a man between 25 and 39 years old with glioma. Some clones in this sample may be carry-over from other donors' samples. The rearrangement joins TRBV27 to TRBJ2-1; D ambiguous. This sample comprised PBMCs, obtained from a glioma patient whose treatment included an IDH1 peptide vaccine. CDR3 in amino acids: CASSLGREYNEQFF. CDR3 sequence (DNA): TGTGCCAGCAGTTTAGGAAGAGAGTACAATGAGCAGTTCTTC.